The sequence of this TCR beta chain was determined in a study of cytomegalovirus exposure and HLA in healthy donors. Study-level findings and limits: Later analysis associated a missense DCLRE1C variant with TCR beta V- and J-gene trimming. There were several of the most significant clusters that appeared linked to common viral pathogens in a later analysis.

The V gene's germline CDR1 is SGHRS and CDR2 YFSETQ. This CDR3 is built from 14 residues. The germline V and J ends were trimmed by 6 bases and 5 bases, with 17 bases remaining between them. PCR used 60 Vbeta primers and 13 Jbeta primers. In the original workflow: About 10 million of 65 million to 95 million unique TCR beta chains were shared, per a later count. Repertoires were generated with immunoSEQ multiplex PCR, while TCRdb's copy carries only in-frame clones and drops some. The V and J calls and clone size are taken from that table; D and trimming were inferred from the DNA. Among 130,000 to 150,000 clones listed, about 80% were seen once. This clone was seen a few times. Its antigen is as yet unknown.

Sequenced material: PBMCs. J is TRBJ2-5 and V is TRBV5-1, with D perhaps TRBD1 (5 bases). The TCR sequence derives from a male donor in good health and CMV-seronegative. CDR3 loop: CASNLLGALETQYF. The CDR3 DNA reads TGCGCCAGCAACCTTCTAGGGGCGCTGGAGACCCAGTACTTC.